This T cell receptor (beta chain) was recovered during a study of cytomegalovirus exposure and HLA in healthy donors. PCR involved 60 Vbeta and 13 Jbeta primers. TCRdb's table, derived via immunoSEQ multiplex PCR, lists solely in-frame clones and lacks some. This repertoire includes just over 80,000 clones. The CDR3 loop spans 17 amino acids. Trimming stripped 4 bases from V and 0 bases from J, with 19 bases between. Germline V gene data show CDR1 as GTSNPN and CDR2 as SVGIG (reference sequence). The sequence came from a woman aged 30 to 39 in good health and CMV-seronegative. The V and J genes are TRBV30 and TRBJ1-5, with D tentatively TRBD1 (5 bases). Sequenced sample: PBMCs. This CDR3 is CAWTADPQGDSNQPQHF. In DNA form, the CDR3 reads TGTGCCTGGACCGCGGACCCCCAAGGGGATAGCAATCAGCCCCAGCATTTT.